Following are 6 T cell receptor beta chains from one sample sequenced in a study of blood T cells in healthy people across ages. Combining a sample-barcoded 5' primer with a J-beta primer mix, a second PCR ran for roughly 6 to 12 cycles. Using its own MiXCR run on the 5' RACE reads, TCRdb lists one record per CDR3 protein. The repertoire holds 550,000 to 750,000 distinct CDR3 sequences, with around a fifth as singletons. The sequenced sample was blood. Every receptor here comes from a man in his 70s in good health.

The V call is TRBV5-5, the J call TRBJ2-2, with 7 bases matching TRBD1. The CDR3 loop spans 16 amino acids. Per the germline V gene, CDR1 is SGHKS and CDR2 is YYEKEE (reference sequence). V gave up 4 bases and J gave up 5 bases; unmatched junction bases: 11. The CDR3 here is CASSTDDRVRTGELFF. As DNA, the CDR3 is TGTGCCAGCAGCACAGACGACAGGGTCAGAACCGGGGAGCTGTTTTTT.

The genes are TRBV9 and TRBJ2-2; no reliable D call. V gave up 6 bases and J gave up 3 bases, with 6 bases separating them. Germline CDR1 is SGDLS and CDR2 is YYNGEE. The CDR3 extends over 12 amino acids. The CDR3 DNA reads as TGTGCCAGCAACCTGTACACCGGGGAGCTGTTTTTT. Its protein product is CASNLYTGELFF.

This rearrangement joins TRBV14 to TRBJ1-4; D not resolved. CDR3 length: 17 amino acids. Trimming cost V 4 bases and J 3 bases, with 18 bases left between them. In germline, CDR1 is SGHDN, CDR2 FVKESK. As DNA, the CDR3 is TGTGCCAGCAGCCGCACCACTAGCAGCGTATCTAATGAAAAACTGTTTTTT. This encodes CASSRTTSSVSNEKLFF. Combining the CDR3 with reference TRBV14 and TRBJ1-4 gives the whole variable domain EAGVTQFPSHSVIEKGQTVTLRCDPISGHDNLYWYRRVMGKEIKFLLHFVKESKQDESGMPNNRFLAERTGGTYSTLKVQPAELEDSGVYFCASSRTTSSVSNEKLFFGSGTQLSVL.

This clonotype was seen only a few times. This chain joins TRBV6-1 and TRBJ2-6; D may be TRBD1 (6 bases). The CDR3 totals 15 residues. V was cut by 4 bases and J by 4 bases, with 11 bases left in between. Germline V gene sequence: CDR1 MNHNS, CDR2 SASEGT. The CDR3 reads CASSGQVTGANVLTF. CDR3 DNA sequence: TGTGCCAGCAGTGGACAGGTGACAGGGGCCAACGTCCTGACTTTC.

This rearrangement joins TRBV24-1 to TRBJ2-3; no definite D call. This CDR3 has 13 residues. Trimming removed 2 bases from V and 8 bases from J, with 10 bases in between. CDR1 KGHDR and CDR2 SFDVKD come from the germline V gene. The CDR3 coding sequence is TGTGCCACCAGTGATTACAGTTTGTCTACGCAGTATTTT. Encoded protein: CATSDYSLSTQYF.

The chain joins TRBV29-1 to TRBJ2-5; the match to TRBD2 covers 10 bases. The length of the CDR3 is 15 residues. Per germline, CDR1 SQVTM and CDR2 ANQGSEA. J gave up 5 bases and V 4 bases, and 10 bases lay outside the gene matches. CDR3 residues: CSVVPAGGPYETQYF. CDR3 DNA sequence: TGCAGCGTTGTTCCAGCGGGAGGGCCTTATGAGACCCAGTACTTC.